This TCR beta chain was captured by sequencing in a study of CD8 T cells in Susac syndrome. TEMRA cells were FACS-enriched, unlike CD8+ and CD4+ T cells, which were negatively isolated. Random-hexamer reverse transcription was applied to roughly 0.45 to 1 ug RNA. TCRdb recomputed calls from the immunoSEQ multiplex PCR reads with MiXCR, one row per CDR3 protein. Of roughly 80,000 distinct CDR3 sequences listed, approximately 94% were seen once; the top ten hold roughly 0.26%. J was trimmed by 2 bases and V by 9 bases; bases with no gene match: 3. CDR1 is SGDLS and CDR2 is YYNGEE in the germline V gene. The CDR3 is made up of 12 amino acids.

The chain recombines TRBV9 with TRBJ1-2, with 8 bases matching TRBD1. The sequenced sample was CD8+ T cells from PBMCs. This clonotype was sampled from a human donor in good health. The CDR3 bases are TGTGCCACAGGGGGCCCCAACTATGGCTACACCTTC. Translated, it gives CATGGPNYGYTF. The variable domain in full, completed from reference TRBV9 and TRBJ1-2, reads DSGVTQTPKHLITATGQRVTLRCSPRSGDLSVYWYQQSLDQGLQFLIQYYNGEERAKGNILERFSAQQFPDLHSELNLSSLELGDSALYFCATGGPNYGYTFGSGTRLTVV.